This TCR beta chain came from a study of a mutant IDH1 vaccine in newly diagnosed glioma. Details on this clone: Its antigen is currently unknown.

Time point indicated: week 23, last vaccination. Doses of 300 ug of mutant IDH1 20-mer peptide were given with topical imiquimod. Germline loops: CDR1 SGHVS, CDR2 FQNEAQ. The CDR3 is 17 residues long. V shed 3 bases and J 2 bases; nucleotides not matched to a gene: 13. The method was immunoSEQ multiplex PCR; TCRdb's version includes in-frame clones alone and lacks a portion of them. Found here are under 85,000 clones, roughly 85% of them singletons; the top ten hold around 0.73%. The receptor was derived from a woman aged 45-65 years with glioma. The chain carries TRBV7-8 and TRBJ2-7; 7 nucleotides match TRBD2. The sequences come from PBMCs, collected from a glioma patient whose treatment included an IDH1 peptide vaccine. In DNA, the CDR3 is TGTGCCAGCAGCTTCGGCCGGGCTCTAGCGGAACCCTACGAGCAGTACTTC. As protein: CASSFGRALAEPYEQYF.